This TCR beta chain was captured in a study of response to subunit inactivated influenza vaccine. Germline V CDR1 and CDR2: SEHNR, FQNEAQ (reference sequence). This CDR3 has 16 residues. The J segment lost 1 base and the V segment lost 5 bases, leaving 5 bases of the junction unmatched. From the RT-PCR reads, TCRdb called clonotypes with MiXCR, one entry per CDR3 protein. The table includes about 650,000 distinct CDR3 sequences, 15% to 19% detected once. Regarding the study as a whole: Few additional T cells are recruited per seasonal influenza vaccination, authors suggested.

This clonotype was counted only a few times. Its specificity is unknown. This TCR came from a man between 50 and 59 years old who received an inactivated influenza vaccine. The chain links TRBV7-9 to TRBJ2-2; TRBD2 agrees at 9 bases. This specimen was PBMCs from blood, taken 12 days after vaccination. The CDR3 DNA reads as TGTGCCAGCAGCGAAACTAGCGGGCGGAACACCGGGGAGCTGTTTTTT. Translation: CASSETSGRNTGELFF.